This T cell receptor beta chain was sequenced during a study of memory CD4+ T cells and cytomegalovirus serostatus. General study findings and limits: CD4+ memory repertoires contained about 40% of the roughly 150 reported CMV TCRbeta sequences.

Sequencing used immunoSEQ multiplex PCR; TCRdb keeps in-frame clones, though not all of them. The profile covers about 59,000 clones, with around 82% appearing a single time and around 0.51% taken by the ten largest. Single viable CD3+CD4+CD8-CD45RO+ cells were sorted as the memory CD4+ T cells. CDR1 is SGHTA, CDR2 FQGNSA, per germline. The J segment lost 6 bases and the V segment lost 6 bases, leaving 5 bases of the junction unmatched. This CDR3 spans 14 amino acids. Comments on this clone: The antigen remains unidentified.

The receptor was isolated from an adult in good health and CMV-seronegative. Some clones in this sample may be carry-over from other donors' samples. The sequencing sample was made of memory CD4+ T cells from blood. The chain uses TRBV7-2 and TRBJ2-6; TRBD1 agrees at 7 bases. DNA of the CDR3: TGTGCCAGCAGTTCCGGGACAGCGGCCAACGTCCTGACTTTC. Its translation: CASSSGTAANVLTF.